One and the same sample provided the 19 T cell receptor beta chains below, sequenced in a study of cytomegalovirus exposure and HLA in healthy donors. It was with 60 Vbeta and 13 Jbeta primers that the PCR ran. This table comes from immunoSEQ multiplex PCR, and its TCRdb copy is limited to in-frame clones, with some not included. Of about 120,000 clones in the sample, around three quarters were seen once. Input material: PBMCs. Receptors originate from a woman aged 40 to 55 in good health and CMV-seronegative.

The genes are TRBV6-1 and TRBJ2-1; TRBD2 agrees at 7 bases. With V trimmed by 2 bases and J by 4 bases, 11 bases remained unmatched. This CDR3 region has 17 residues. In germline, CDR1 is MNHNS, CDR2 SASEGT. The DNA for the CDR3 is TGTGCCAGCAGTGAAATGGGAATAGCTAGCGGATACAATGAGCAGTTCTTC. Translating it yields CASSEMGIASGYNEQFF.

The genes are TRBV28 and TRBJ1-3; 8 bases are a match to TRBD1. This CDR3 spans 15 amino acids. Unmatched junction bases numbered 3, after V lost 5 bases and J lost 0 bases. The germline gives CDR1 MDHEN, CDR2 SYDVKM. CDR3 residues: CASSETGGSGNTIYF. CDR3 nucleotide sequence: TGTGCCAGCAGTGAAACAGGGGGCTCTGGAAACACCATATATTTT.

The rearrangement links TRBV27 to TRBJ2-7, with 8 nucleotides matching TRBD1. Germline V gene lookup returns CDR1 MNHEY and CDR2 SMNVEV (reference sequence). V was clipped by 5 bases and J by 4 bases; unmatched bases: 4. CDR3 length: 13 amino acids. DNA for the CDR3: TGTGCCAGCAGTACCGGACAGGGTTACGAGCAGTACTTC. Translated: CASSTGQGYEQYF.

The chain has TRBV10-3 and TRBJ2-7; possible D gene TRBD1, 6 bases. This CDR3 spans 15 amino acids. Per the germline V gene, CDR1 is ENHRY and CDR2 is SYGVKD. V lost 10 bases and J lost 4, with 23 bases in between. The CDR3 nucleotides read TGTGCCACCACACCAGGGACATCAGTAGGGTACGAGCAGTACTTC. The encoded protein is CATTPGTSVGYEQYF.

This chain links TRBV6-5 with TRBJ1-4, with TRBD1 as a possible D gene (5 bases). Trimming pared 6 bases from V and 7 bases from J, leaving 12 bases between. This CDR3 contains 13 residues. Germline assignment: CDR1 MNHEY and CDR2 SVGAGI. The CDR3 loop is CASRSGLGEKLFF. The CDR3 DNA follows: TGTGCCAGCAGATCAGGGTTGGGTGAAAAACTGTTTTTT.

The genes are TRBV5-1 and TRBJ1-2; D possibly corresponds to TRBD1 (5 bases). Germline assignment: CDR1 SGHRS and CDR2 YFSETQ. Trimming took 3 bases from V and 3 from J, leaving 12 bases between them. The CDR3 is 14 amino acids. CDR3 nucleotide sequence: TGCGCCAGCAGCTCAGACAGAGGTCACTATGGCTACACCTTC. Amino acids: CASSSDRGHYGYTF.

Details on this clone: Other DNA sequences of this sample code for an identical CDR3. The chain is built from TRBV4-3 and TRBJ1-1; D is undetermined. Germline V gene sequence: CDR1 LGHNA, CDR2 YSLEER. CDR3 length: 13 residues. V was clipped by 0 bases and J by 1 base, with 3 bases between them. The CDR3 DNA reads TGCGCCAGCAGCCAAGACAGGAACACTGAAGCTTTCTTT. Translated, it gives CASSQDRNTEAFF.

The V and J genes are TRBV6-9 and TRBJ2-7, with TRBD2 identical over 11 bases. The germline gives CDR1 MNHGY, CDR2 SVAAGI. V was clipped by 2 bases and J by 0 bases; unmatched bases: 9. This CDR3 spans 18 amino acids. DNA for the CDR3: TGTGCCAGCAGTTATCCGGATCGACTAGCGGGGATCTCCTACGAGCAGTACTTC. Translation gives CASSYPDRLAGISYEQYF.

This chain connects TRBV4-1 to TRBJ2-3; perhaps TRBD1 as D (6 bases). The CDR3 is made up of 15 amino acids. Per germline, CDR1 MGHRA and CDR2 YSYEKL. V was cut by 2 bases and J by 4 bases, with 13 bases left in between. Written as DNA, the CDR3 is TGCGCCAGCAGCCAAAATACAGGGCTTCCAGATACGCAGTATTTT. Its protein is CASSQNTGLPDTQYF.

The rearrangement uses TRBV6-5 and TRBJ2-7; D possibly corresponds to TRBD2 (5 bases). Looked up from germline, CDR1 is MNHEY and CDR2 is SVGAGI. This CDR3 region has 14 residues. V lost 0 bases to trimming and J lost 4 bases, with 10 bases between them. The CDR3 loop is CASSYSSGTYEQYF. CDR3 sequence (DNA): TGTGCCAGCAGTTACTCGTCGGGAACTTACGAGCAGTACTTC.

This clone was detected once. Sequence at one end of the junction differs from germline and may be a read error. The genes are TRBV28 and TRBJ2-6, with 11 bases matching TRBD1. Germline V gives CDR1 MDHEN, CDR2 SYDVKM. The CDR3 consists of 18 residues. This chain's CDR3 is CASSLFRDRGSGANGLTF. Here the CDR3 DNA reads TGTGCCAGCAGTTTATTCCGGGACAGGGGGTCAGGGGCCAACGGCCTGACTTTC.

The chain's CDR3 is CASSIPGTSSYEQYF. In nucleotides, the CDR3 is TGTGCCAGCAGTATCCCCGGGACTAGCAGCTACGAGCAGTACTTC. The rearrangement links TRBV28 to TRBJ2-7; 9 nucleotides line up with TRBD2. In germline, CDR1 is MDHEN, CDR2 SYDVKM. V gave up 5 bases and J gave up 3 bases; unmatched junction bases: 8. The CDR3 has 15 amino acids.

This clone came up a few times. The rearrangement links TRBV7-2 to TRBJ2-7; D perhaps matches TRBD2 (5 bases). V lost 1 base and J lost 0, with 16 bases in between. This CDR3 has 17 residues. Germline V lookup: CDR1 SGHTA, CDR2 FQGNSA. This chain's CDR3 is CASSLVGMSRPSYEQYF. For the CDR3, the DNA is TGTGCCAGCAGCTTAGTCGGGATGAGCCGACCCTCCTACGAGCAGTACTTC.

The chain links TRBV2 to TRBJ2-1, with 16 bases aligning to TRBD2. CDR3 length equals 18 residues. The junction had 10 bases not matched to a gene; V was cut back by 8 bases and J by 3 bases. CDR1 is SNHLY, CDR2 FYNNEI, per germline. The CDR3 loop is CASGGGTSGRGVYNEQFF. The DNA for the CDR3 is TGTGCCAGCGGTGGGGGGACTAGCGGGAGGGGGGTCTACAATGAGCAGTTCTTC.

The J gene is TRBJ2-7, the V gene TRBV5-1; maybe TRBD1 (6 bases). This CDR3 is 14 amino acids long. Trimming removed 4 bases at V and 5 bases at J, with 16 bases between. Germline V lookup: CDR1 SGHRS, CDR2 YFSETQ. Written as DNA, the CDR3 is TGCGCCAGCAGCCCTCGGGGCAGGGGCAACGAGCAGTACTTC. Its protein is CASSPRGRGNEQYF.

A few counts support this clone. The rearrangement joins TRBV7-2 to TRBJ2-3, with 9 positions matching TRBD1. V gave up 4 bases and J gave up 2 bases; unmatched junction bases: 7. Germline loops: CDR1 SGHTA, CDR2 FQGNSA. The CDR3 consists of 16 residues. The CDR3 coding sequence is TGTGCCAGCAGCTCACAGGGGGCGTTTTCCACAGATACGCAGTATTTT. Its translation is CASSSQGAFSTDTQYF.

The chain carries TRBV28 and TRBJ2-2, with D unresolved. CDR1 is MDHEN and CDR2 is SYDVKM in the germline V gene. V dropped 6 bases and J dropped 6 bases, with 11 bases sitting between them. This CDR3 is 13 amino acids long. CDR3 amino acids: CASSPRSSGELFF. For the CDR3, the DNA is TGTGCCAGCAGCCCAAGGAGCTCCGGGGAGCTGTTTTTT.

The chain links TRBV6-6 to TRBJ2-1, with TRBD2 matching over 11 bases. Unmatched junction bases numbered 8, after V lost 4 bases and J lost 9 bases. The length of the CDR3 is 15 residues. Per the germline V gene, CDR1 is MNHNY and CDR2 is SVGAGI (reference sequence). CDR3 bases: TGTGCCAGCAGTTCTTGGGGACTAGCGGACAGTGAGCAGTTCTTC. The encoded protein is CASSSWGLADSEQFF.

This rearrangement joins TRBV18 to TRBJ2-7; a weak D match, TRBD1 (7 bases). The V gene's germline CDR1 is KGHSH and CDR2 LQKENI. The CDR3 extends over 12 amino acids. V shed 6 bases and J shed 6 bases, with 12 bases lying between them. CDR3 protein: CASSPGGTEQYF. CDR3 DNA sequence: TGTGCCAGCTCCCCAGGGGGGACCGAGCAGTACTTC.